This T cell receptor beta chain was sequenced during a study of shared clonotypes between healthy human individuals. Study-level results: Sharing across several donors was seen in approximately 5.2% of naive CD4 clonotypes. Sequencing depth was expected to affect clonotype sharing among donors.

Germline-derived CDR1 and CDR2 are DFQATT and SNEGSKA (reference sequence). The junction had 4 bases not matched to a gene; V was cut back by 1 base and J by 10 bases. The CDR3 spans 11 residues. Comment on this clone: The antigen remains unidentified.

The deep-level immunoSEQ assay was used. Method: immunoSEQ multiplex PCR; TCRdb's copy keeps in-frame clones and lacks some. The repertoire holds 2 million to 2.5 million clones, just under 95% seen once, with 0.3% to 0.45% in the top ten. This sequence joins TRBV20-1 and TRBJ2-7; 7 bases agree with TRBD2. The sample taken for sequencing was naive CD4+ T cells from PBMCs. Indicated subset: CD45RA+ positively selected. The TCR originated in a man younger than 35 in good health. Some clones in this sample may be carry-over from other donors' samples. The CDR3 spells CSARGAGDQYF. CDR3 in DNA: TGCAGTGCTAGAGGGGCGGGGGACCAGTACTTC.